Detailed here is one T cell receptor beta chain. Its target is unknown. This record belongs to a study of T cell responses to AZD1222 COVID-19 vaccine. Findings of the study overall: Just a handful of AZD1222 recipients tested seropositive at baseline. Unmutated regions of variants are reportedly targeted by nearly half of spike-specific TCRs.

Germline V gene sequence: CDR1 MDHEN, CDR2 SYDVKM. V lost 8 bases and J lost 2, with 13 bases in between. The length of the CDR3 is 14 residues. The repertoire was sequenced with immunoSEQ multiplex PCR; TCRdb's copy has only in-frame clones and lacks some. This table holds 200,000 or so clones, under 95% found once. The rearrangement uses TRBV28 and TRBJ2-4; D is ambiguous. This receptor was taken from an adult in good health. The sample here was peripheral blood, taken on day 0 of AZD1222 vaccination. DNA of the CDR3: TGTGCCAGCGGAAAAAAGCTCTCCAAAAACATTCAGTACTTC. The encoded protein is CASGKKLSKNIQYF.